The 2 T cell receptor beta chains given below trace back to one sample, sequenced in a study of cytomegalovirus exposure and HLA in healthy donors. Measured with immunoSEQ multiplex PCR; TCRdb has only the in-frame clones, and not every one. This table holds fewer than 200,000 clones, approximately 96% found once. The sequenced sample was PBMCs. Receptor source: a woman under 30 in good health and CMV-seronegative.

V usage is TRBV6-4 and J usage is TRBJ1-5; 9 positions agree with TRBD1. The J segment lost 0 bases and the V segment lost 4 bases, leaving 1 base of the junction unmatched. This CDR3 contains 15 residues. Germline CDR1 is MRHNA and CDR2 is SNTAGT. The chain's CDR3 is CASSGDRDSNQPQHF. The CDR3 nucleotides read TGTGCCAGCAGTGGGGACAGGGATAGCAATCAGCCCCAGCATTTT.

This chain links TRBV18 with TRBJ2-7; tentative D call: TRBD1 (6 bases). CDR3 length equals 14 residues. The germline gives CDR1 KGHSH, CDR2 LQKENI. The V end was cut by 4 bases, the J end by 2 bases, with 12 bases between. The CDR3 is CASSLGRGTYEQYF. The CDR3 DNA reads as TGTGCCAGCTCACTAGGCAGGGGTACCTACGAGCAGTACTTC.